The sequence of this T cell receptor (beta chain) was determined in a study of cytomegalovirus exposure and HLA in healthy donors. Study-level findings and limits: Some TCR beta chains (around 160 of them) were listed as cytomegalovirus-associated.

With regard to this clone: Its target is not known.

The PCR used 60 Vbeta and 13 Jbeta primers. The table came from immunoSEQ multiplex PCR; TCRdb's copy has only in-frame clones and leaves some out. The sample records approximately 170,000 clones, over 70% being singletons. The germline gives CDR1 MNHNS, CDR2 SASEGT. The CDR3 contains 14 residues. Trimming cost V 5 bases and J 5 bases, with 13 bases left between them. The specimen was PBMCs. The rearrangement links TRBV6-1 to TRBJ2-1; D is perhaps TRBD2 (5 bases). The sequence came from a man in his fifties or sixties in good health and CMV-seropositive. Written as DNA, the CDR3 is TGTGCCAGCAGTCCGAAGCGGAAGGACAATGAGCAGTTCTTC. Its protein is CASSPKRKDNEQFF.